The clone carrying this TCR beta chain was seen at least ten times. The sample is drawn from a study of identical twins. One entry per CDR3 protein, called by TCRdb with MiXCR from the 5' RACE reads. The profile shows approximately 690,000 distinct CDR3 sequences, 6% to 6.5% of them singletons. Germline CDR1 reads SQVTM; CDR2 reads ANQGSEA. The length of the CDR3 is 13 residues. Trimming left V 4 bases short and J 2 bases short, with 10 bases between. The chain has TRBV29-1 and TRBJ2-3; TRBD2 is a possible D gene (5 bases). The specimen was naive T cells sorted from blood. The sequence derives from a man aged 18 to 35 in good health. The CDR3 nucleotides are TGCAGCGTTGTTTTCGGGAACACAGATACGCAGTATTTT. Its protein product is CSVVFGNTDTQYF.